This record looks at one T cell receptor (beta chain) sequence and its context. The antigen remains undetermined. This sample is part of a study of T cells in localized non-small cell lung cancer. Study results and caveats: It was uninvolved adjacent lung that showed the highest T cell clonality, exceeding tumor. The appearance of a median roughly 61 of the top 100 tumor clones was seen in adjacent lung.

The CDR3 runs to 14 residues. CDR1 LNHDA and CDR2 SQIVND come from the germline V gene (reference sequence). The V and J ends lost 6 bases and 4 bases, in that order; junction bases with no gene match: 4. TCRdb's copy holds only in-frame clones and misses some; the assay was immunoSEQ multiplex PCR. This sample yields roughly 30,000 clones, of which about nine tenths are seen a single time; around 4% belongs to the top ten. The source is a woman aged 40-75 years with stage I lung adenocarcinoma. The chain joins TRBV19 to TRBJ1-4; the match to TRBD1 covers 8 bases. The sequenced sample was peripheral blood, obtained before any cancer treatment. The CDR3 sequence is CASSAGQGNEKLFF. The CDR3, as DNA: TGTGCCAGTAGCGCAGGACAGGGTAATGAAAAACTGTTTTTT.